What follows is one T cell receptor beta chain and its context. From germline, CDR1 is MNHEY and CDR2 SVGAGI. V lost 4 bases and J lost 2; bases outside the gene matches: 4. The CDR3 sequence is 14 residues long. This specimen comes from a study of CD8 T cells in Susac syndrome. After extraction with the RNeasy kit, about 0.5 to 1 ug of the RNA was reverse transcribed using random hexamers. A single record per CDR3 protein comes from TCRdb applying MiXCR to the immunoSEQ multiplex PCR reads. The sample contains approximately 150,000 distinct CDR3 sequences, 90% to 95% of which appear only once. The receptor comes from a human donor with multiple sclerosis. The specimen was CD4+ T cells from PBMCs. V usage is TRBV6-5 and J usage is TRBJ2-5, with TRBD1 identical over 7 bases. The CDR3 nucleotides read TGTGCCAGCAGTTCCGGGACAGCTCAAGAGACCCAGTACTTC. This gives the protein CASSSGTAQETQYF.